The clone carrying this T cell receptor (beta chain) was counted many times. The CDR3 is made up of 13 amino acids. TCRdb used MiXCR to reprocess the 5' RACE reads, holding one entry per CDR3 protein. Here the sample spans 55,000 to 70,000 distinct CDR3 sequences, 3.9% being singletons. This specimen belongs to a study of neurological immune-mediated disorders. Study information: A relapsing-remitting course was seen in about 90% of the 34 multiple sclerosis patients and a secondary progressive course in 3.

The chain combines TRBV21-1 with TRBJ1-1. TRBV21-1 is listed as a pseudogene. The origin of this receptor is a man younger than 45 with multiple sclerosis. The material sequenced was PBMCs. CDR3 bases: TGTGCCAGCAGCAAAATCCGTGCACCTGAAGCTTTCTTT. This codes for CASSKIRAPEAFF.